The present T cell receptor (beta chain) was sequenced within a study of blood T cell repertoires in COVID-19. The authors' processing: Reference gene primers were amplified, and this amplification served to estimate nucleated cell counts. Data came from immunoSEQ multiplex PCR; TCRdb stores just in-frame clones and leaves some out. V and J calls plus clone size are reproduced from that table; the DNA served to infer D and trimming. The sample shows roughly 200,000 clones, 88% of them seen only once. Trimming cost V 0 bases and J 1 base, with 7 bases left between them. The germline gives CDR1 MNHNS, CDR2 SASEGT. This CDR3 is 15 amino acids long.

Sequencing used peripheral blood. The V gene is TRBV6-1, the J gene TRBJ1-3; D not resolved. The clonotype comes from a man aged 40-49 years with active or convalescent COVID-19. The DNA for the CDR3 is TGTGCCAGCAGTGAAGCAGCCGGGTCTGGAAACACCATATATTTT. This codes for CASSEAAGSGNTIYF.